These T cell receptor beta chains were read from a single sample in a study of identical twins. Each CDR3 protein gets one entry after TCRdb re-called the 5' RACE reads with MiXCR. The table has 200,000 to 250,000 distinct CDR3 sequences, 7.5% seen once. This sample was also put to use in a study of yellow fever vaccine responses in identical twins.

Sequenced: memory (CD45RO+) T cells sorted from blood. These receptors originate from a woman aged 18-29 years in good health. The CDR3 runs from the conserved cysteine through the conserved F or W. A D gene is named only where the DNA matches it firmly. Clone size is shown for a subset of rows, as once, few, many or a class of expanded clone.

v_call,j_call,clone_size,d_call,cdr3_nt,cdr3_aa
TRBV6-1,TRBJ2-1,few,NA,TGTGCCAGCAGTCAGCTCCTAGGGGCGAATGAGCAGTTCTTC,CASSQLLGANEQFF
TRBV28,TRBJ1-6,few,NA,TGTGCCAGCAGCCCAGGCAGGGCGGGGAATTCACCCCTCCACTTT,CASSPGRAGNSPLHF
TRBV3-1,TRBJ2-5,many,TRBD1,TGTGCCAGCAGCCGAGACAGGGGGCTTGAGACCCAGTACTTC,CASSRDRGLETQYF
TRBV10-2,TRBJ1-5,many,NA,TGCGCCAGCAGTGAAAAGGGGGGACCTCAGCCCCAGCATTTT,CASSEKGGPQPQHF
TRBV6-1,TRBJ2-2,NA,NA,TGTGCCAGCTCCAGAGAAGTAAGCGGGGAGCTGTTTTTT,CASSREVSGELFF
TRBV30,TRBJ2-7,few,NA,TGTGCCTGGAGTGTCGAAAACGAGCAGTACTTC,CAWSVENEQYF
TRBV3-1,TRBJ2-2,many,NA,TGTGCCAGCAGCCTCGTGTCCGGGGAGCTGTTTTTT,CASSLVSGELFF
TRBV3-1,TRBJ2-5,NA,NA,TGTGCCAGCAGCCAAGAATGGGGTCCCCAAGAGACCCAGTACTTC,CASSQEWGPQETQYF
TRBV6-2/TRBV6-3,TRBJ2-7,few,TRBD2,TGTGCCAGCAGTTCCTGGACTAGCTCCTACGAGCAGTACTTC,CASSSWTSSYEQYF
TRBV9,TRBJ1-6,many,NA,TGTGCCAGCAGCGTAGCAGGGGATAATTCACCCCTCCACTTT,CASSVAGDNSPLHF
TRBV5-1,TRBJ2-3,few,TRBD1,TGCGCCAGCAGCTTGGCACAGGGGGCAGATACGCAGTATTTT,CASSLAQGADTQYF
TRBV6-2/TRBV6-3,TRBJ2-5,NA,TRBD1,TGTGCCAGCAAAAAGACAGGGCAAGAGACCCAGTACTTC,CASKKTGQETQYF
TRBV20-1,TRBJ2-3,few,TRBD2,TGCAGTGCTAGAGATTCCCCAGCGGGAGTCCCTGATACGCAGTATTTT,CSARDSPAGVPDTQYF
TRBV11-2,TRBJ1-4,few,NA,TGTGCCAGCAGCTTAGGCAGGGTCGGTAATGAAAAACTGTTTTTT,CASSLGRVGNEKLFF
TRBV3-1,TRBJ2-5,NA,NA,TGTGCCACCAGCCAAGGGACCCGGGATGGAGAGACCCAGTACTTC,CATSQGTRDGETQYF
TRBV24-1,TRBJ2-1,NA,NA,TGTGCCACCAGTGACCGGGGACGGTTTGGAGAGCAGTTCTTC,CATSDRGRFGEQFF